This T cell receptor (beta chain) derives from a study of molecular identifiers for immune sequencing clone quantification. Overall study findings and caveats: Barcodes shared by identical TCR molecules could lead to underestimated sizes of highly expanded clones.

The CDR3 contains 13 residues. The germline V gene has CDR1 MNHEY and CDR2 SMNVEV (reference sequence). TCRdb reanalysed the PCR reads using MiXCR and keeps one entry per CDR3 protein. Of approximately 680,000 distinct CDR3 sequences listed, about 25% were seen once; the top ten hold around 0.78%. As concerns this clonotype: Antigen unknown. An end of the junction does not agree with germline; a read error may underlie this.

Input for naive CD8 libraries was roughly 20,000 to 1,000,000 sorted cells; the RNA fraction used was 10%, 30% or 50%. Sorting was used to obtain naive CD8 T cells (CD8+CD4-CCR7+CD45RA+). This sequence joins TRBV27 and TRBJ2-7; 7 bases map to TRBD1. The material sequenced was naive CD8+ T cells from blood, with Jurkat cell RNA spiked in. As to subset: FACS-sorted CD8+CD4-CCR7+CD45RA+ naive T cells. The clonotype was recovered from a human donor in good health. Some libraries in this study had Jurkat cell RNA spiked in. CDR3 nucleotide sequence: TGCGCCAGCAGTTTAGACAGGGTCTTCGAGCAGTACTTC. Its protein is CASSLDRVFEQYF.